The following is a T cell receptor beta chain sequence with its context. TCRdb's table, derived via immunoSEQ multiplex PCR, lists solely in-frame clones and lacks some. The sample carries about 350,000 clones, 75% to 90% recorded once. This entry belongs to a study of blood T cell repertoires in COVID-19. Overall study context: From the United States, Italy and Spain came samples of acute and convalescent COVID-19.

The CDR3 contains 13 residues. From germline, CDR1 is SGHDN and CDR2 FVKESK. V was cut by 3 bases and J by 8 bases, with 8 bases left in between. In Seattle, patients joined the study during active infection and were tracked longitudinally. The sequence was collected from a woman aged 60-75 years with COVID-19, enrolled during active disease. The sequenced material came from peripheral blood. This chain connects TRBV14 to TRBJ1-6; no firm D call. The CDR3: CASSHRGDSPLHF. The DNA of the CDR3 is TGTGCCAGCAGCCATCGAGGAGATTCACCCCTCCACTTT.